The present entry profiles one T cell receptor (beta chain) with its context. Its antigen is not known. The sample comes from a study of beta chain features in type 1 diabetes. The study, taken as a whole, reports: In every one of the four CD4+ subsets, TCRB CDR3s were moderately but significantly shorter in Type 1 diabetes patients. PCR might pick shorter templates more often, in the same way for patients and controls.

The whole isolated RNA underwent reverse transcription, so sequencing captured expressed TCRB transcripts. Produced via immunoSEQ multiplex PCR; TCRdb's table is partial and in-frame only. Of 250,000 to 300,000 clones listed, around 22% are singletons. Each of the sorted populations had a purity greater than 98%. The CDR3 has 15 residues. The germline CDR1 and CDR2 sequences are MNHNY and SVGAGI (reference sequence). J lost 3 bases, V lost 4 bases, and 6 bases had no gene match. The TCR sequence derives from a woman in her thirties with type 1 diabetes. V usage is TRBV6-6 and J usage is TRBJ2-5; 9 positions match TRBD2. Sequenced material: naive CD4+ T cells from blood. The CDR3 coding sequence is TGTGCCAGCAGTTCGGTCTTAGCGGGAGAAGAGACCCAGTACTTC. It translates to CASSSVLAGEETQYF.